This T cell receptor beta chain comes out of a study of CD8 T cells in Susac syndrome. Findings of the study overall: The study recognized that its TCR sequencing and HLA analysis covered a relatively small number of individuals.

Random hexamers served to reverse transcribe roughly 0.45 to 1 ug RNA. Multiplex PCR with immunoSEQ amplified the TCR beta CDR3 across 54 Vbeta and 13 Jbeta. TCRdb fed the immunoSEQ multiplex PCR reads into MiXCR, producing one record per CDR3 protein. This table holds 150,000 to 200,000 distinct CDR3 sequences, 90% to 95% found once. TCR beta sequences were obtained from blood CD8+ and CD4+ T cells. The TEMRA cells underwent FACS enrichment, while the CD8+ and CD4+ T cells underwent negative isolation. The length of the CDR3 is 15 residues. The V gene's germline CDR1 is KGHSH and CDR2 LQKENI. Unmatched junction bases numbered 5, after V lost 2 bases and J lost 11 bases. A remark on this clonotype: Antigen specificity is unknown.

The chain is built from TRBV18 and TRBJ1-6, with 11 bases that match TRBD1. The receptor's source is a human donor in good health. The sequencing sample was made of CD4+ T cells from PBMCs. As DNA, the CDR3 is TGTGCCAGCTCACCAGGGACAGGGGGTAGCGCACCCCTCCACTTT. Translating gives CASSPGTGGSAPLHF.